The 7 T cell receptor beta chains in this list originate from one sample, sequenced in a study of blood T cells in healthy people across ages. Sample-barcoded 5' priming and a J-beta primer mix drove a second PCR of about 6 to 12 cycles. One entry per CDR3 protein, called by TCRdb with MiXCR from the 5' RACE reads. The sample lists over 550,000 distinct CDR3 sequences, about 30% occurring once. The sequencing sample was made of blood. The receptors here all came from an elderly woman in good health.

This clonotype was seen repeatedly, ten times or more. The CDR3 protein is CASSFEGAYNEQFF. The CDR3 DNA is TGTGCCAGCAGCTTCGAGGGGGCCTACAATGAGCAGTTCTTC. V and J are TRBV11-2 and TRBJ2-1; tentatively, D is TRBD1 (6 bases). The V gene lost 3 bases and the J gene lost 2 bases, with 8 bases spanning the gap. The CDR3 is made up of 14 amino acids. Germline lookup yields CDR1 SGHAT and CDR2 FQNNGV.

This clonotype has ten or more counts. The rearrangement links TRBV7-8 to TRBJ2-4; no definite D call. CDR3 length equals 16 residues. Germline values: CDR1 SGHVS, CDR2 FQNEAQ. V lost 6 bases, J lost 0 bases, and 15 bases lay in between. The CDR3 is CASSWNSRLAKNIQYF. CDR3 DNA sequence: TGTGCCAGCAGTTGGAACTCCCGTCTAGCCAAAAACATTCAGTACTTC.

As for this clonotype: With a much larger clone just one base away, this may be a read error. This chain links TRBV5-1 with TRBJ2-3, with D perhaps given as TRBD1 or TRBD2 (5 bases each). V was shortened by 4 bases and J by 2 bases, with 11 bases between the two germline ends. Germline assignment: CDR1 SGHRS and CDR2 YFSETQ. CDR3 length: 14 amino acids. The CDR3 protein is CASSRGSPTDTQYF. The CDR3 bases are TGCGCCAGCAGCCGGGGCAGCCCCACAGATACGCAGTATTTT.

V usage is TRBV29-1 and J usage is TRBJ2-7; D perhaps matches TRBD1 (5 bases). V gave up 0 bases and J gave up 0 bases, with 15 bases separating them. The CDR3 is 16 amino acids. Germline-derived CDR1 and CDR2 are SQVTM and ANQGSEA. CDR3 in amino acids: CSVEDLQGQSSYEQYF. As DNA, the CDR3 is TGCAGCGTTGAAGATCTTCAGGGCCAGAGCTCCTACGAGCAGTACTTC.

About this clonotype: One base away lies a much larger clone, so this may be a sequencing read error. This rearrangement joins TRBV2 to TRBJ2-7; D perhaps matches TRBD1 (5 bases). With 7 bases removed from V and 4 bases from J, the gap between germline ends came to 20 bases. Germline CDR1 is SNHLY and CDR2 is FYNNEI. This CDR3 contains 15 residues. The CDR3 reads CASKEGVQVPYEQYF. In DNA, the CDR3 is TGTGCCAGCAAAGAAGGGGTCCAGGTTCCATACGAGCAGTACTTC.

Concerning this clonotype: The junction and the germline gene differ at one end; a read error may be behind it. The chain couples TRBV2 to TRBJ1-1; 7 nucleotides match TRBD1. CDR1 is SNHLY, CDR2 FYNNEI, per germline. This CDR3 spans 14 amino acids. The CDR3 nucleotides read TGTGCCAGGAGTGCGAGGGGGCCGAACACTGAAGCTTTCTTT. Protein product: CARSARGPNTEAFF.

V and J are TRBV24-1 and TRBJ2-1; no clear D gene. The CDR3 spans 13 residues. V was pared by 1 base and J by 5 bases, with 5 bases between. Per the germline V gene, CDR1 is KGHDR and CDR2 is SFDVKD. The CDR3 DNA sequence: TGTGCCACCAGTGATTTATTCGACAATGAGCAGTTCTTC. Translated: CATSDLFDNEQFF.